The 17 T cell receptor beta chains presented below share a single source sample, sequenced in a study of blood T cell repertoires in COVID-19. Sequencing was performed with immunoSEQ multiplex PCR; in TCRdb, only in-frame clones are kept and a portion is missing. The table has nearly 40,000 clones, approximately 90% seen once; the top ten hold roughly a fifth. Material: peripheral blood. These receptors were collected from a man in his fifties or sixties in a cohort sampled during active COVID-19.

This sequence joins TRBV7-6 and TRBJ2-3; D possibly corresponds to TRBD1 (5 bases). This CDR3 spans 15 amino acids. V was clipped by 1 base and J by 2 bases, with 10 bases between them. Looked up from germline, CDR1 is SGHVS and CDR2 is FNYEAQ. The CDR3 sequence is CASSLVGRTTDTQYF. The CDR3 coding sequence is TGTGCCAGCAGCTTAGTGGGGCGGACCACAGATACGCAGTATTTT.

The CDR3 nucleotides are TGCGCCAGCAGCTTACAGGGTTATAGCAATCAGCCCCAGCATTTT. It is translated as CASSLQGYSNQPQHF. The chain employs TRBV5-1 and TRBJ1-5; D may be TRBD1 (6 bases). Per the germline V gene, CDR1 is SGHRS and CDR2 is YFSETQ. The V and J ends lost 2 bases and 0 bases respectively, with 9 bases between them. This CDR3 is built from 15 residues.

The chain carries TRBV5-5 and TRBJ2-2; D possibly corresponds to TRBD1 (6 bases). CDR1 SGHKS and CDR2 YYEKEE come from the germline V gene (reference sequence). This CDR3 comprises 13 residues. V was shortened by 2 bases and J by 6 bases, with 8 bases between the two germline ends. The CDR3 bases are TGTGCCAGCAGCTTCAGGGGACCCGGGGAGCTGTTTTTT. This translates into CASSFRGPGELFF.

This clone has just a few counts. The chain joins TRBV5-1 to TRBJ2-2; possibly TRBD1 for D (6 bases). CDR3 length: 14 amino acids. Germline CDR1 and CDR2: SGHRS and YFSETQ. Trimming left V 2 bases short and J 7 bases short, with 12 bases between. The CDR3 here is CASSFRGSNGELFF. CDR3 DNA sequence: TGCGCCAGCAGCTTCAGGGGTTCGAACGGGGAGCTGTTTTTT.

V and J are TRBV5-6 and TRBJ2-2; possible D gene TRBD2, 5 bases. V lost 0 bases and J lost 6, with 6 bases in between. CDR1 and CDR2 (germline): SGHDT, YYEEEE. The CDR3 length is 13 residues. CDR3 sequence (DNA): TGTGCCAGCAGCTTGGGAGCGGCCGGGGAGCTGTTTTTT. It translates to CASSLGAAGELFF. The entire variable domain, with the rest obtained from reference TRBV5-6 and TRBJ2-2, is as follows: DAGVTQSPTHLIKTRGQQVTLRCSPKSGHDTVSWYQQALGQGPQFIFQYYEEEERQRGNFPDRFSGHQFPNYSSELNVNALLLGDSALYLCASSLGAAGELFFGEGSRLTVL.

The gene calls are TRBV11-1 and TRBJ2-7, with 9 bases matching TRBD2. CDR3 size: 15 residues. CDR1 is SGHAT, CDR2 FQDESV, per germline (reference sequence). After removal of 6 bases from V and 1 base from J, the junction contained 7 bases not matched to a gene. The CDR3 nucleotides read TGTGCCAGCAGTTCCGGGACTAGCCCTTCCTACGAGCAGTACTTC. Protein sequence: CASSSGTSPSYEQYF.

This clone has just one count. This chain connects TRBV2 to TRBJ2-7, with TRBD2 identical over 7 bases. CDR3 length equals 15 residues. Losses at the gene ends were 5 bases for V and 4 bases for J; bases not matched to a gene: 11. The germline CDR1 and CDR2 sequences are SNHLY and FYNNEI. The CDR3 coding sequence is TGTGCCAGCAGTATAATGGCGGGGGTACCATACGAGCAGTACTTC. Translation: CASSIMAGVPYEQYF. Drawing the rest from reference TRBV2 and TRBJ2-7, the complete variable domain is EPEVTQTPSHQVTQMGQEVILRCVPISNHLYFYWYRQILGQKVEFLVSFYNNEISEKSEIFDDQFSVERPDGSNFTLKIRSTKLEDSAMYFCASSIMAGVPYEQYFGPGTRLTVT.

The CDR3: CASSLVGRLGTDTQYF. The CDR3 DNA is TGCGCCAGCAGCTTGGTAGGGAGGCTGGGGACAGATACGCAGTATTTT. The chain couples TRBV5-1 to TRBJ2-3, with D perhaps TRBD2 (6 bases). Trimming left V 0 bases short and J 3 bases short, with 14 bases between. The CDR3 loop spans 16 amino acids. Germline V lookup: CDR1 SGHRS, CDR2 YFSETQ.

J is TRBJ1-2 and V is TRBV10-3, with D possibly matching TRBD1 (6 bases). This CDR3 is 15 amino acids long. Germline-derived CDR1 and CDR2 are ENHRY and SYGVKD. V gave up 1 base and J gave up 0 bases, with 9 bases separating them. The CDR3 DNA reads TGTGCCATCAGTGAGTTGGACAGTGCTAACTATGGCTACACCTTC. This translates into CAISELDSANYGYTF.

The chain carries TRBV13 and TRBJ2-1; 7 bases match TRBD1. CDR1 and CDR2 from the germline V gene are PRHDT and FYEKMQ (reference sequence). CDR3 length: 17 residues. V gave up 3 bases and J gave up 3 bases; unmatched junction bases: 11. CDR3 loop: CASSLTGKGPDYNEQFF. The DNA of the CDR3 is TGTGCCAGCAGCTTGACAGGGAAGGGGCCGGACTACAATGAGCAGTTCTTC.

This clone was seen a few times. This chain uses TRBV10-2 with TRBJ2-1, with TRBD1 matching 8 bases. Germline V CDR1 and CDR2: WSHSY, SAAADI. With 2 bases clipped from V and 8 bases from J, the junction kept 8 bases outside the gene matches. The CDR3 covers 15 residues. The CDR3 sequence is CASSEGTGGEDEQFF. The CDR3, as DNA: TGCGCCAGCAGTGAGGGAACAGGGGGAGAGGATGAGCAGTTCTTC.

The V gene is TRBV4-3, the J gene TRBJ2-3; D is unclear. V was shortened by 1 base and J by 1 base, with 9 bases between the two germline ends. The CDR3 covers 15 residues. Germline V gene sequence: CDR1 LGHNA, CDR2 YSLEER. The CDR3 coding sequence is TGCGCCAGCAGCCAAGCCGGGTTTCGCACAGATACGCAGTATTTT. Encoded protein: CASSQAGFRTDTQYF.

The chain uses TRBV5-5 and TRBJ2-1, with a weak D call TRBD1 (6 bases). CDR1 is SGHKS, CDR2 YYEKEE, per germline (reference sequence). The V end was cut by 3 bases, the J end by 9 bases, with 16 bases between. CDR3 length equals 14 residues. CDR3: CASSYDRFDGEQFF. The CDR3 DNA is TGTGCCAGCAGCTACGACAGGTTTGACGGTGAGCAGTTCTTC. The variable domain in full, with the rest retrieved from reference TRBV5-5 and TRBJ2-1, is DAGVTQSPTHLIKTRGQQVTLRCSPISGHKSVSWYQQVLGQGPQFIFQYYEKEERGRGNFPDRFSARQFPNYSSELNVNALLLGDSALYLCASSYDRFDGEQFFGPGTRLTVL.

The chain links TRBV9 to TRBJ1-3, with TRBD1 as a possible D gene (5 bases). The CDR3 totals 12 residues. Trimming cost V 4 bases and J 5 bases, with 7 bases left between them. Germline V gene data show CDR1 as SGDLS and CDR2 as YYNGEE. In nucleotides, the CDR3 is TGTGCCAGCAGCTTGGACAGAAACACCATATATTTT. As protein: CASSLDRNTIYF.

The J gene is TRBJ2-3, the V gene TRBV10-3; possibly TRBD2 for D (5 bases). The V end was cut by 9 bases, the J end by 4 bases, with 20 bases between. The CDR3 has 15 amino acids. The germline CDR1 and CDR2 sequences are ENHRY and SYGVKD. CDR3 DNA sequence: TGTGCCATGAATTCGGCTTTGGGAGACTCAGATACGCAGTATTTT. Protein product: CAMNSALGDSDTQYF.

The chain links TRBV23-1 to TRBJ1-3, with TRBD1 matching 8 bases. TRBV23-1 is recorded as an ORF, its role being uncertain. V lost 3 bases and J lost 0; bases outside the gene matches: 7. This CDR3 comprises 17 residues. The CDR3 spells CASSQPTGVHSGNTIYF. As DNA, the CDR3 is TGCGCCAGCAGTCAGCCGACAGGGGTCCACTCTGGAAACACCATATATTTT.

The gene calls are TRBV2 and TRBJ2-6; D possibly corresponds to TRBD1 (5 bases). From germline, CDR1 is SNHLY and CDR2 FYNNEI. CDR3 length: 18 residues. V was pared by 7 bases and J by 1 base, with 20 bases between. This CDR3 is CASNRDRTELSGANVLTF. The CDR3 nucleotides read TGTGCCAGCAACAGAGACAGAACGGAATTATCTGGGGCCAACGTCCTGACTTTC.